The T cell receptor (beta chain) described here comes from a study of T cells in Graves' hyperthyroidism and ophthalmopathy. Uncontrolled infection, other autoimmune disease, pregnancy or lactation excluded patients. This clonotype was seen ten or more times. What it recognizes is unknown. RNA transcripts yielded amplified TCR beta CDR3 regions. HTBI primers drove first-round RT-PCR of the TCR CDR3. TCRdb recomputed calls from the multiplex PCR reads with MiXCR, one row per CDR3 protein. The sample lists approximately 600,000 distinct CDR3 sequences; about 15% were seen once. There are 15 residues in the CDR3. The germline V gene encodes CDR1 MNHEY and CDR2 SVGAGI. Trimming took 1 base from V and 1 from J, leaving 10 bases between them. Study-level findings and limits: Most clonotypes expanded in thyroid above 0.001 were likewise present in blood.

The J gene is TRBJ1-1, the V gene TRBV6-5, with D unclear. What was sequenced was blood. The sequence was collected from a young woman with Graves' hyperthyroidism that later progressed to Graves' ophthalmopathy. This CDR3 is CASSYFTVGNTEAFF. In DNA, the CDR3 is TGTGCCAGCAGTTACTTCACAGTGGGGAACACTGAAGCTTTCTTT.